The present TCR beta chain was sequenced within a study of Ad26.COV2.S vaccination and SARS-CoV-2 variants. Using immunoSEQ multiplex PCR, the repertoire was profiled, and TCRdb retains in-frame clones only, with some absent. The sample holds about 350,000 clones; just over 90% are singletons and the top ten take around 4%. This clone was counted a single time. Its matching antigen is unknown. The germline V gene has CDR1 LGHNA and CDR2 YSLEER. V was clipped by 1 base and J by 6 bases, with 10 bases between them. The CDR3 totals 14 residues. Findings and limits, study-wide: Reportedly, after vaccination the spike-specific CD8+ and CD4+ T cell responses displayed substantial breadth. TCR breadth and depth analyses may have underestimated total T cell responses. Vaccine recipients showed a spike-specific TCR breadth that was higher than in placebo recipients. Whether participants received vaccine or placebo, their non-spike TCR breadth was similar.

Sequenced material: peripheral blood, taken after recovery from COVID-19. The receptor comes from a human donor who had recovered from COVID-19. The chain uses TRBV4-3 and TRBJ1-5; D unresolved. CDR3 amino acids: CASSQGRIPQPQHF. The CDR3 DNA is TGCGCCAGCAGCCAAGGTCGTATCCCTCAGCCCCAGCATTTT.